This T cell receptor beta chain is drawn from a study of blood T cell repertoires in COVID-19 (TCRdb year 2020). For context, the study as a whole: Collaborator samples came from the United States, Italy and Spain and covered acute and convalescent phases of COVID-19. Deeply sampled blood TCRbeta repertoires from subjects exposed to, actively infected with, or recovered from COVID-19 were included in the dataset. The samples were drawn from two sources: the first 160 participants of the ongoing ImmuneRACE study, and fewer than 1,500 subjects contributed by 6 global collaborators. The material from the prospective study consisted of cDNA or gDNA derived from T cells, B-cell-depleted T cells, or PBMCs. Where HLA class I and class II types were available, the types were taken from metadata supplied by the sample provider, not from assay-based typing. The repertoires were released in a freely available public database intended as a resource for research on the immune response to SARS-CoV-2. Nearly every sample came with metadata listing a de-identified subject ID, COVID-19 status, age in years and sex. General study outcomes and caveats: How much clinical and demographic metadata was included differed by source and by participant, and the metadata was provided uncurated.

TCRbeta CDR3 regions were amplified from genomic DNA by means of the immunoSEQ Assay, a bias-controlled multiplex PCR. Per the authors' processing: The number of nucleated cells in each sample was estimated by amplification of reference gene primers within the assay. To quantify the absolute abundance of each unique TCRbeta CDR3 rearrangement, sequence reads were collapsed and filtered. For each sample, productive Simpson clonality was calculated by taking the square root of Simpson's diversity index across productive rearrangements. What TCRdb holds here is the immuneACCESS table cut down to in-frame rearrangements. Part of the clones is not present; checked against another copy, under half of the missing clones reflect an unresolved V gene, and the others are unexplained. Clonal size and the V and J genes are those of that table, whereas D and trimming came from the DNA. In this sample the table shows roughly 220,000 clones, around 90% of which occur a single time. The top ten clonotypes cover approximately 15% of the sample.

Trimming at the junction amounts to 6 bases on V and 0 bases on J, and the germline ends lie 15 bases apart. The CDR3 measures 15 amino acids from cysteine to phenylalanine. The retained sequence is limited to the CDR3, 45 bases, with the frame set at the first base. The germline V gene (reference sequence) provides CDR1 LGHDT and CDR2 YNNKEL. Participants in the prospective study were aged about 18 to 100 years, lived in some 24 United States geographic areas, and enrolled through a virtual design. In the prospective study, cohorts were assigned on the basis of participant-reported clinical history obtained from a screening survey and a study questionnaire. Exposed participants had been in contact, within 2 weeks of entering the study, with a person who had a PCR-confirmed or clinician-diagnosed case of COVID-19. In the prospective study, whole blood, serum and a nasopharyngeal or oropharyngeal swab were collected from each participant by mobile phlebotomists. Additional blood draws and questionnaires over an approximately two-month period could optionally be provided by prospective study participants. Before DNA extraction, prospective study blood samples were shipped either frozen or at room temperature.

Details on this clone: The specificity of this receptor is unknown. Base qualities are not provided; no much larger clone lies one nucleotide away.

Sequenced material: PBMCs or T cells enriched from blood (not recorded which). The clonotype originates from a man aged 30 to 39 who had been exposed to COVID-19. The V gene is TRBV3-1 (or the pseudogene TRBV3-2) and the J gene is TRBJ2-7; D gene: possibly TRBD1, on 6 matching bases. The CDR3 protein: CASRPGQLSSYEQYF. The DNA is TGTGCCAGCAGACCAGGACAGTTGAGCTCCTACGAGCAGTACTTC.